Each of the 9 T cell receptor beta chains below was sequenced from the same sample in a study of blood T cell repertoires in COVID-19. The assay was immunoSEQ multiplex PCR, and TCRdb's table has in-frame clones only and misses some. The data contain 200,000 to 250,000 clones, around 88% of them singletons. Sample: peripheral blood. The receptor set was obtained from a woman younger than 45 who had recovered from COVID-19.

This rearrangement joins TRBV6-5 to TRBJ2-5, with 7 bases that match TRBD2. CDR1 and CDR2 from the germline V gene are MNHEY and SVGAGI. CDR3 length: 14 residues. With V trimmed by 4 bases and J by 3 bases, 5 bases remained unmatched. CDR3 sequence reads: CASSWASGKETQYF. The CDR3 DNA sequence: TGTGCCAGCAGTTGGGCTAGCGGAAAAGAGACCCAGTACTTC.

The gene calls are TRBV19 and TRBJ1-1; D is ambiguous. The germline CDR1 and CDR2 sequences are LNHDA and SQIVND (reference sequence). The CDR3 has 16 amino acids. The ends were cut back, 3 bases at V and 0 bases at J, with 14 bases in the middle. The CDR3 sequence is CASSIGGDPMNTEAFF. Here the CDR3 DNA reads TGTGCCAGTAGTATTGGAGGCGACCCCATGAACACTGAAGCTTTCTTT.

The V and J genes are TRBV9 and TRBJ2-2, with TRBD1 matching over 8 bases. CDR3 length: 15 residues. Losses at the gene ends were 4 bases for V and 4 bases for J; bases not matched to a gene: 6. Germline assignment: CDR1 SGDLS and CDR2 YYNGEE. This CDR3 is CASSLTGVGTGELFF. CDR3 nucleotides: TGTGCCAGCAGCTTGACAGGGGTAGGCACCGGGGAGCTGTTTTTT.

The V and J genes are TRBV29-1 and TRBJ2-3; a possible D gene is TRBD2 (5 bases). The CDR3 sequence is 14 residues long. Trimming took off 6 bases at V and 2 bases at J, with 15 bases between the two ends. CDR1 and CDR2 (germline): SQVTM, ANQGSEA. CDR3 loop: CSVPVDSITDTQYF. The DNA of the CDR3 is TGCAGCGTACCCGTGGACTCAATCACAGATACGCAGTATTTT.

The chain carries TRBV19 and TRBJ1-5; D may be TRBD1 (5 bases). The CDR3 runs 14 residues. From germline, CDR1 is LNHDA and CDR2 SQIVND (reference sequence). The V end lost 4 bases, the J end lost 6 bases, and 13 bases lay between the germline ends. CDR3 protein: CASSKGSGGQPQHF. CDR3 nucleotide sequence: TGTGCCAGTAGTAAGGGGTCCGGGGGTCAGCCCCAGCATTTT.

The chain joins TRBV3-1 (or the pseudogene TRBV3-2) to TRBJ2-5, with 8 bases lining up with TRBD2. CDR1 is LGHDT, CDR2 YNNKEL, per germline (reference sequence). This CDR3 region has 17 residues. Trimming removed 0 bases from V and 5 bases from J; junction bases left unmatched: 11. The CDR3, as DNA: TGTGCCAGCAGCCAAGAAGGTAGGACTAGCTCTCAGGAGACCCAGTACTTC. As protein: CASSQEGRTSSQETQYF.

J is TRBJ1-2 and V is TRBV7-9; 9 bases align to TRBD1. V shed 4 bases and J 6 bases; nucleotides not matched to a gene: 12. The CDR3 is made up of 16 amino acids. From germline, CDR1 is SEHNR and CDR2 FQNEAQ (reference sequence). The CDR3 spells CASSWELRDREDGYTF. CDR3 DNA: TGTGCCAGCAGCTGGGAGCTCCGGGACAGGGAAGATGGCTACACCTTC.

The chain combines TRBV6-5 with TRBJ1-1, with TRBD1 as a possible D gene (5 bases). Germline V gene data show CDR1 as MNHEY and CDR2 as SVGAGI. The CDR3 has 14 residues. V lost 3 bases and J lost 5, with 13 bases in between. CDR3 nucleotide sequence: TGTGCCAGCAGTTATAGGGTTAAGGGGACTGAAGCTTTCTTT. Amino acids: CASSYRVKGTEAFF.

The rearrangement links TRBV5-6 to TRBJ1-3, with D possibly matching TRBD1 (5 bases). Germline CDR1 is SGHDT and CDR2 is YYEEEE. The CDR3 covers 17 residues. V lost 2 bases and J 1 base, leaving 16 bases between the germline ends. The CDR3 nucleotides read TGTGCCAGCAGCTTTTGGTCAGGGACTGCATCTGGAAACACCATATATTTT. Translated: CASSFWSGTASGNTIYF.